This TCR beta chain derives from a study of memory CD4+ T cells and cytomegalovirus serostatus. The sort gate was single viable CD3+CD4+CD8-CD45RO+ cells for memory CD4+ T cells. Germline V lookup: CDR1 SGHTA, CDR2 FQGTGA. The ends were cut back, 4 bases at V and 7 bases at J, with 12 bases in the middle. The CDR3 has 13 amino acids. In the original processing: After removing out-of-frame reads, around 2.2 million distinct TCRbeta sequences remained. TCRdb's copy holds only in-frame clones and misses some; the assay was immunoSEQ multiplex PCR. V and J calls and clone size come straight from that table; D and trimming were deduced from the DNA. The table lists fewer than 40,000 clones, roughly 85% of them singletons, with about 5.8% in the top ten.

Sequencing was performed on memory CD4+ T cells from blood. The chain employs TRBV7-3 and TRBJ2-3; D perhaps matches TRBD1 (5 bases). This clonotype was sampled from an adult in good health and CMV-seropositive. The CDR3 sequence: CASSSTQGYTQYF. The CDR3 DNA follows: TGTGCCAGCAGCTCCACCCAGGGATATACGCAGTATTTT.